The 32 T cell receptor beta chains below were found in one sample sequenced in a study of patients and donors after allogeneic stem cell transplantation. TCRdb itself ran the RT-PCR reads through MiXCR, one entry per CDR3 protein. The sample carries about a million distinct CDR3 sequences, about a sixth recorded once. The sequenced material came from blood, either unsorted or a sorted T cell fraction (not recorded which). All receptors derive from a human donor who was either an allogeneic HSCT recipient or a stem cell or donor lymphocyte infusion donor (not recorded which). It is not recorded whose cells these are; they may come from a transplant donor.

This clonotype was recorded a few times. The chain employs TRBV28 and TRBJ2-2; 8 bases line up with TRBD2. The CDR3 is made up of 15 amino acids. V shed 3 bases, J shed 5 bases, and the junction held 5 bases outside the gene matches. Germline V gives CDR1 MDHEN, CDR2 SYDVKM. The CDR3 loop is CASSFIAGGTGELFF. CDR3 sequence (DNA): TGTGCCAGCAGTTTTATCGCGGGAGGTACCGGGGAGCTGTTTTTT.

This clonotype was counted a single time. The chain links TRBV3-1 to TRBJ2-7, with D possibly matching TRBD2 (5 bases). Germline loops: CDR1 LGHDT, CDR2 YNNKEL (reference sequence). V shed 2 bases and J shed 0 bases, with 8 bases lying between them. The CDR3 extends over 14 amino acids. The CDR3 bases are TGTGCCAGCAGCCAATGGACTGCCTCCTACGAGCAGTACTTC. Translated: CASSQWTASYEQYF.

The rearrangement links TRBV5-5 to TRBJ1-1; D remains ambiguous. This CDR3 spans 14 amino acids. Germline V lookup: CDR1 SGHKS, CDR2 YYEKEE (reference sequence). V gave up 4 bases and J gave up 0 bases, with 10 bases separating them. The CDR3 DNA is TGTGCCAGCAGCCGCACAGAGATGAACACTGAAGCTTTCTTT. Its translation is CASSRTEMNTEAFF.

The rearrangement links TRBV3-1 to TRBJ1-2; D not resolved. The CDR3 runs 16 residues. V was clipped by 2 bases and J by 4 bases, with 17 bases between them. From germline, CDR1 is LGHDT and CDR2 YNNKEL (reference sequence). The DNA for the CDR3 is TGTGCCAGCAGCCAACTTGGTGCGTCCCTGTTCTATGGCTACACCTTC. It codes for CASSQLGASLFYGYTF.

Written as DNA, the CDR3 is TGCAGTGGAATGGGGAGAATGGCAGATACGCAGTATTTT. This sequence encodes CSGMGRMADTQYF. V and J are TRBV20-1 and TRBJ2-3; TRBD2 is a possible D gene (5 bases). Germline CDR1 is DFQATT and CDR2 is SNEGSKA (reference sequence). This CDR3 contains 13 residues. With 7 bases removed from V and 4 bases from J, the gap between germline ends came to 15 bases.

This clonotype was seen only a few times. The J gene is TRBJ2-7, the V gene TRBV7-2; no clear D. The V gene lost 4 bases and the J gene lost 6 bases, with 13 bases spanning the gap. The germline CDR1 and CDR2 sequences are SGHTA and FQGNSA. This CDR3 has 13 amino acids. The CDR3, as DNA: TGTGCCAGCAGCTATCTAGTCCTCCTCGAGCAGTACTTC. Encoded protein: CASSYLVLLEQYF.

The V and J genes are TRBV29-1 and TRBJ2-5; 7 bases align to TRBD2. The V segment lost 0 bases and the J segment 4 bases; nucleotides outside the gene matches: 11. Germline V gives CDR1 SQVTM, CDR2 ANQGSEA. The CDR3 sequence is 16 residues long. The DNA of the CDR3 is TGCAGCGTTGAAGATGTCGCGGGGGAGTCCCTAGAGACCCAGTACTTC. Its translation: CSVEDVAGESLETQYF.

This clonotype has more than one count but fewer than ten. The rearrangement uses TRBV12-3 or TRBV12-4 and TRBJ1-5; 8 bases map to TRBD1. CDR3 length: 14 amino acids. V was clipped by 5 bases and J by 6 bases; unmatched bases: 6. The CDR3 loop is CASSEDRASQPQHF. DNA for the CDR3: TGTGCCAGCAGTGAGGACAGGGCCTCTCAGCCCCAGCATTTT.

The V call is TRBV12-3 or TRBV12-4, the J call TRBJ1-4, with D maybe TRBD1 (5 bases). The V and J ends lost 1 base and 3 bases respectively, with 12 bases between them. The CDR3 length is 16 residues. CDR3 DNA: TGTGCCAGCAGTTTAGAAAAGGGACGGGCTAATGAAAAACTGTTTTTT. Translating gives CASSLEKGRANEKLFF.

This clonotype was picked up a small number of times. The J gene is TRBJ1-2, the V gene TRBV5-1, with D perhaps matching TRBD1 (6 bases). This CDR3 is 14 amino acids long. Germline CDR1 is SGHRS and CDR2 is YFSETQ. V was trimmed by 0 bases and J by 8 bases, leaving 14 bases between them. CDR3 residues: CASSLVWGGGGYTF. The CDR3 region has the DNA TGCGCCAGCAGCTTGGTCTGGGGGGGCGGCGGCTACACCTTC.

The chain is built from TRBV5-1 and TRBJ2-3; 8 positions match TRBD2. V was pared by 4 bases and J by 1 base, with 8 bases of the junction left unmatched. This CDR3 is 16 amino acids long. CDR1 and CDR2 (germline): SGHRS, YFSETQ. The CDR3 DNA reads as TGCGCCAGCAGCCAACGAGCGGGAGCCCGCACAGATACGCAGTATTTT. Residues: CASSQRAGARTDTQYF.

This chain connects TRBV3-1 to TRBJ2-2; 9 bases map to TRBD1. This CDR3 comprises 18 residues. The germline gives CDR1 LGHDT, CDR2 YNNKEL (reference sequence). The V gene end was trimmed by 1 base and the J gene end by 0 bases; junction bases not matched to a gene: 6. In nucleotides, the CDR3 is TGTGCCAGCAGCCAAGTACCCGGGACAGGGTCGAACACCGGGGAGCTGTTTTTT. It specifies CASSQVPGTGSNTGELFF.

The V gene is TRBV7-2, the J gene TRBJ2-1; no clear D. The CDR3 length is 13 residues. The V end was cut by 0 bases, the J end by 10 bases, with 10 bases between. CDR1 and CDR2 (germline): SGHTA, FQGNSA. DNA for the CDR3: TGTGCCAGCAGCTTAGCGCCCCTTTGGGAGCAGTTCTTC. Translation: CASSLAPLWEQFF.

In its sample, this clonotype was seen a few times. The chain employs TRBV20-1 and TRBJ2-7, with 7 nucleotides matching TRBD1. Germline V gene data show CDR1 as DFQATT and CDR2 as SNEGSKA (reference sequence). After removal of 3 bases from V and 9 bases from J, the junction contained 8 bases not matched to a gene. The CDR3 extends over 12 amino acids. CDR3 protein: CSARDRNEGQYF. The CDR3 DNA is TGCAGTGCTAGGGACAGGAACGAAGGGCAGTACTTC.

This clonotype has a single count. The V gene is TRBV12-3 or TRBV12-4, the J gene TRBJ1-1, with D unclear. Trimming cost V 2 bases and J 1 base, with 14 bases left between them. This CDR3 is 16 amino acids long. The CDR3 DNA reads as TGTGCCAGCAGTTTAAGCGGTCAGAAAAAGAACACTGAAGCTTTCTTT. Amino acids: CASSLSGQKKNTEAFF.

This clonotype occurred a few times. The chain combines TRBV7-3 with TRBJ1-5, with 9 bases aligning to TRBD1. Trimming at V came to 1 base and at J to 2 bases, leaving 3 bases not matched to a gene. The germline CDR1 and CDR2 sequences are SGHTA and FQGTGA. The CDR3 consists of 16 residues. In DNA, the CDR3 is TGTGCCAGCAGCTTAAGACAGGGGGTAGGCAATCAGCCCCAGCATTTT. Translating it yields CASSLRQGVGNQPQHF.

This clonotype was seen a handful of times. The rearrangement uses TRBV20-1 and TRBJ1-1, with D perhaps matching TRBD1 (5 bases). Germline values: CDR1 DFQATT, CDR2 SNEGSKA (reference sequence). V lost 2 bases and J 4 bases, leaving 11 bases between the germline ends. The CDR3 extends over 13 amino acids. Here the CDR3 reads CSARYEGSTEAFF. The CDR3 DNA reads as TGCAGTGCTAGATATGAGGGGAGCACTGAAGCTTTCTTT.

This clonotype was observed a few times. The chain recombines TRBV10-3 with TRBJ2-5; 9 bases map to TRBD1. The CDR3 contains 14 residues. Trimming removed 7 bases from V and 1 base from J; junction bases left unmatched: 4. Germline V lookup: CDR1 ENHRY, CDR2 SYGVKD. The CDR3 DNA reads TGTGCCATCAAGAAGACAGGGGGCCAAGAGACCCAGTACTTC. Residues: CAIKKTGGQETQYF.

CDR3 sequence reads: CASSLSPGQGSTGELFF. The DNA for the CDR3 is TGTGCCAGCAGCCTCAGTCCGGGACAGGGGTCCACCGGGGAGCTGTTTTTT. V usage is TRBV12-3 or TRBV12-4 and J usage is TRBJ2-2, with TRBD1 matching over 10 bases. V was clipped by 6 bases and J by 4 bases; unmatched bases: 11. This CDR3 has 17 residues.

V usage is TRBV4-1 and J usage is TRBJ1-2, with 10 nucleotides matching TRBD1. V gave up 1 base and J gave up 3 bases; unmatched junction bases: 5. CDR1 is MGHRA, CDR2 YSYEKL, per germline. The CDR3 contains 16 residues. The CDR3 reads CASSQGQGAPHYGYTF. Written as DNA, the CDR3 is TGCGCCAGCAGCCAAGGACAGGGGGCGCCTCACTATGGCTACACCTTC.

This chain uses TRBV6-1 with TRBJ2-7; D is possibly TRBD1 (5 bases). This CDR3 contains 15 residues. Germline CDR1 MNHNS, CDR2 SASEGT. Trimming stripped 6 bases from V and 3 bases from J, with 18 bases between. Here the CDR3 DNA reads TGTGCCAGCAGAGATACAGGATCCCTCTACTACGAGCAGTACTTC. This translates into CASRDTGSLYYEQYF.

This clonotype was seen more than once but under ten times. CDR3 bases: TGTGCCAGCAGTTTAGTAAGGGTGGGGGCGGCTGGGGCCAACGTCCTGACTTTC. Its protein product is CASSLVRVGAAGANVLTF. The chain recombines TRBV12-3 or TRBV12-4 with TRBJ2-6; a weak D match, TRBD1 (6 bases). V dropped 1 base and J dropped 2 bases, with 15 bases sitting between them. CDR3 length equals 18 residues.

The rearrangement uses TRBV6-1 and TRBJ1-3, with D maybe TRBD1 (6 bases). There are 17 residues in the CDR3. Trimming left V 8 bases short and J 0 bases short, with 20 bases between. Germline-derived CDR1 and CDR2 are MNHNS and SASEGT. In DNA, the CDR3 is TGTGCCAGCGCGGCGGACAGCGCCCGATTCTCTGGAAACACCATATATTTT. The encoded protein is CASAADSARFSGNTIYF.

V and J are TRBV9 and TRBJ1-4; D uncertain. The CDR3 contains 14 residues. The germline gives CDR1 SGDLS, CDR2 YYNGEE. V lost 2 bases to trimming and J lost 4 bases, with 9 bases between them. CDR3 bases: TGTGCCAGCAGCGTCGCGACGCATAATGAAAAACTGTTTTTT. Its translation: CASSVATHNEKLFF.

V usage is TRBV20-1 and J usage is TRBJ1-1; D uncertain. The CDR3 covers 15 residues. Germline V CDR1 and CDR2: DFQATT, SNEGSKA (reference sequence). Trimming took off 0 bases at V and 2 bases at J, with 13 bases between the two ends. CDR3 nucleotide sequence: TGCAGTGCTAGAGATCAACCAGCTGCAAACACTGAAGCTTTCTTT. Amino acids: CSARDQPAANTEAFF.

The chain couples TRBV12-3 or TRBV12-4 to TRBJ2-2; no firm D call. This CDR3 contains 15 residues. Trimming took off 2 bases at V and 1 base at J, with 8 bases between the two ends. Here the CDR3 reads CASSLTYGNTGELFF. CDR3 bases: TGTGCCAGCAGTTTAACGTACGGGAACACCGGGGAGCTGTTTTTT.

The chain combines TRBV6-5 with TRBJ1-1, with 8 bases lining up with TRBD1. Germline trimming cut 2 bases from V and 3 bases from J; bases unmatched to any gene: 2. Germline-derived CDR1 and CDR2 are MNHEY and SVGAGI. This CDR3 is built from 14 residues. CDR3 region: CASSYQGAYTEAFF. The CDR3 coding sequence is TGTGCCAGCAGTTACCAGGGGGCATACACTGAAGCTTTCTTT.

This clonotype was counted a few times. The genes are TRBV7-9 and TRBJ2-7, with 12 positions matching TRBD1. The CDR3 totals 15 residues. V dropped 1 base and J dropped 5; count of bases not matched to a gene: 3. CDR1 is SEHNR and CDR2 is FQNEAQ in the germline V gene (reference sequence). CDR3 loop: CASSLGGQGAHEQYF. The CDR3 region has the DNA TGTGCCAGCAGCTTAGGGGGACAGGGGGCCCACGAGCAGTACTTC.

CDR3: CASSPGLDRETGELFF. The CDR3 DNA reads TGCGCCAGCAGCCCGGGACTAGACAGGGAGACCGGGGAGCTGTTTTTT. This chain links TRBV5-1 with TRBJ2-2; the D gene is possibly TRBD2 (8 bases). CDR1 and CDR2 from the germline V gene are SGHRS and YFSETQ. The ends were cut back, 4 bases at V and 5 bases at J, with 18 bases in the middle. CDR3 size: 16 residues.

This clonotype was counted between two and nine times. The chain has TRBV5-1 and TRBJ1-3, with D possibly being TRBD1 (5 bases). From germline, CDR1 is SGHRS and CDR2 YFSETQ. The CDR3 is 15 residues long. The V end was cut by 1 base, the J end by 2 bases, with 10 bases between. The DNA of the CDR3 is TGCGCCAGCAGCTTGCAGGGAGATCCTGGAAACACCATATATTTT. It codes for CASSLQGDPGNTIYF.

The chain is built from TRBV27 and TRBJ2-7; the D is unclear. V was pared by 3 bases and J by 0 bases, with 9 bases between. CDR3 size: 14 residues. Germline V lookup: CDR1 MNHEY, CDR2 SMNVEV (reference sequence). This CDR3 is CASSFGQVSYEQYF. The CDR3 coding sequence is TGTGCCAGCAGTTTTGGGCAGGTCTCCTACGAGCAGTACTTC.

As concerns this clonotype: An end of the junction does not agree with germline; a read error may underlie this. The rearrangement joins TRBV6-1 to TRBJ2-3; D uncertain. The CDR3 is 15 amino acids. The germline V gene has CDR1 MNHNS and CDR2 SASEGT. The CDR3 sequence is CASNHRARYTDTQYF. CDR3 nucleotides: TGTGCTAGCAATCATCGAGCGCGATACACAGATACGCAGTATTTT.